This entry describes one T cell receptor beta chain. The target antigen is unknown. Using its own MiXCR run on the reads, TCRdb lists one record per CDR3 protein. The sample consists of hundreds of thousands of distinct CDR3 sequences, about 11% of them appearing once. This record belongs to a study of T cell repertoires in cytomegalovirus infection. Study-wide results and caveats: Dominating the ex vivo response were TCR beta clonotypes that were CMV-specific and HLA-C-restricted.

V shed 4 bases and J 9 bases; nucleotides not matched to a gene: 11. Germline CDR1 is MNHEY and CDR2 is SMNVEV (reference sequence). CDR3 length equals 16 residues. This TCR came from a human donor in good health (CMV status not recorded). Some clones in this sample may be carry-over from other donors' samples. Sequenced input: PBMCs. J is TRBJ1-6 and V is TRBV27, with 8 bases lining up with TRBD1. The CDR3 reads CASSYRTGLSGSPLHF. CDR3 sequence (DNA): TGTGCCAGCAGTTATAGGACAGGGTTAAGTGGTTCACCCCTCCACTTT.